This TCR beta chain was documented in a study of T cells in Graves' hyperthyroidism and ophthalmopathy. CDR3 size: 18 residues. From germline, CDR1 is SNHLY and CDR2 FYNNEI. Trimming left V 4 bases short and J 0 bases short, with 19 bases between. This clonotype was picked up a small number of times. What was amplified from RNA transcripts were TCR beta CDR3 regions. The HTBI primer set was used in a first-round RT-PCR of the TCR CDR3. One entry per CDR3 protein results from TCRdb running MiXCR on the multiplex PCR reads. The sample lists approximately 360,000 distinct CDR3 sequences, 25% seen once, with 70% to 75% in the top ten.

This chain joins TRBV2 and TRBJ1-5; no definite D call. The TCR originated in a man aged 45-65 years with Graves' hyperthyroidism. Sequenced: blood. The DNA for the CDR3 is TGTGCCAGCAGTGTGCCAACGTACGAAGCTAATAGCAATCAGCCCCAGCATTTT. Translating gives CASSVPTYEANSNQPQHF. Variable domain in full (rest from reference TRBV2 and TRBJ1-5): EPEVTQTPSHQVTQMGQEVILRCVPISNHLYFYWYRQILGQKVEFLVSFYNNEISEKSEIFDDQFSVERPDGSNFTLKIRSTKLEDSAMYFCASSVPTYEANSNQPQHFGDGTRLSIL.